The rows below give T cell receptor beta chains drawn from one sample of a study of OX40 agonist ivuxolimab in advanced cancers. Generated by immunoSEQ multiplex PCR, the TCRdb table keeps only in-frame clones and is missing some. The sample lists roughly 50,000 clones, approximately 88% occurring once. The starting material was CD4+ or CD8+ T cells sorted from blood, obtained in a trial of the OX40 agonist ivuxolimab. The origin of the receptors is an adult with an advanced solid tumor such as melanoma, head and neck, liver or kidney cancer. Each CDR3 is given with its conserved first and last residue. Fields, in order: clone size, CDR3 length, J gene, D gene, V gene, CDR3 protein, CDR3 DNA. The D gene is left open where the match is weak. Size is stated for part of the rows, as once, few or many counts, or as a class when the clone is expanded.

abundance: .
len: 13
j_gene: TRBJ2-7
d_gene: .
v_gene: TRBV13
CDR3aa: CASSFARPYEQYF
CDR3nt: TGTGCCAGCAGCTTCGCCAGGCCCTACGAGCAGTACTTC

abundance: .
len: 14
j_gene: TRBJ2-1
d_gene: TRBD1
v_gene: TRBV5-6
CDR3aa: CASSYGTDFDEQFF
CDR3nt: TGTGCCAGCAGCTACGGGACAGATTTTGATGAGCAGTTCTTC

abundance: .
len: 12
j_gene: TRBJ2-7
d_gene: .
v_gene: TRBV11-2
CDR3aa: CASSFLPYEQYF
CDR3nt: TGTGCCAGCAGCTTTTTGCCGTACGAGCAGTACTTC

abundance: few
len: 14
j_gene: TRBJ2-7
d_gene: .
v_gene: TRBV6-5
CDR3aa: CASSRVSGTYEQYF
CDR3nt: TGTGCCAGCAGCCGGGTATCAGGGACCTACGAGCAGTACTTC

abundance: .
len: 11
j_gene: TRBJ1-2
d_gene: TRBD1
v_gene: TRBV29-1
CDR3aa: CSVAQGAGYTF
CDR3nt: TGCAGCGTTGCGCAGGGGGCGGGCTACACCTTC

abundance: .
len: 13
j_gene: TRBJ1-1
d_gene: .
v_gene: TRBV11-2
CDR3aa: CASSLRGGTEAFF
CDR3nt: TGTGCCAGCAGCTTGAGGGGGGGGACTGAAGCTTTCTTT

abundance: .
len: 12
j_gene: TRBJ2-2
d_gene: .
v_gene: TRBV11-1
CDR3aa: CASSQNTGELFF
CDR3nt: TGTGCCAGCAGCCAGAACACCGGGGAGCTGTTTTTT

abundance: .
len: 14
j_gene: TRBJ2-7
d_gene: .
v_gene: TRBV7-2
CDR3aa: CASSPLRAREEQYF
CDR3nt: TGTGCCAGCAGCCCCCTCAGGGCTCGGGAGGAGCAGTACTTC

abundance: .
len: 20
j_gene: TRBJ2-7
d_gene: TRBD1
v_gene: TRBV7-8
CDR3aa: CASGTQTGTGLFRGSYEQYF
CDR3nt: TGTGCCAGCGGTACCCAGACCGGGACAGGGTTATTTCGCGGCTCCTACGAGCAGTACTTC

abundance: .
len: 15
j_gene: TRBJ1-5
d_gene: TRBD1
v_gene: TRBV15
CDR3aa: CATSSYRGGNQPQHF
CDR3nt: TGTGCCACCAGCAGCTACAGGGGTGGCAATCAGCCCCAGCATTTT

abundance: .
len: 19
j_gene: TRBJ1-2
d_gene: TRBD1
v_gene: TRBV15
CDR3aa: CATSIRTPGQGPGGYGYTF
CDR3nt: TGTGCCACCAGTATACGAACCCCGGGACAGGGACCGGGAGGCTATGGCTACACCTTC

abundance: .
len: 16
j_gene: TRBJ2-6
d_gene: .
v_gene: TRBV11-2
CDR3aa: CASSQDLTTGANVLTF
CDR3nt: TGTGCCAGCAGCCAAGATCTCACAACTGGGGCCAACGTCCTGACTTTC

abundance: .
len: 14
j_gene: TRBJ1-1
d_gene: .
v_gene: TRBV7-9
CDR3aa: CASSLGGLSTEAFF
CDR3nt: TGTGCCAGCAGCTTAGGAGGTCTTAGCACTGAAGCTTTCTTT

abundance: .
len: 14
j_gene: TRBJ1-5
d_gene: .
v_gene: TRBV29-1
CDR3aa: CSVGGLAGNQPQHF
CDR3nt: TGCAGCGTTGGGGGGCTTGCCGGCAATCAGCCCCAGCATTTT

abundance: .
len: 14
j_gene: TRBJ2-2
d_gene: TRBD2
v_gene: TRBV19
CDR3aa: CASSGLAGTGELFF
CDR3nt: TGTGCCAGTTCGGGACTAGCGGGGACCGGGGAGCTGTTTTTT

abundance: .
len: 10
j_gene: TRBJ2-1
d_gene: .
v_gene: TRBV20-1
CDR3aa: CSADNNEQFF
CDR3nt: TGCAGTGCTGACAACAATGAGCAGTTCTTC

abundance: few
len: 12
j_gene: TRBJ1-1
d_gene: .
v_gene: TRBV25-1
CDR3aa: CASALMSTEAFF
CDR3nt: TGTGCCAGCGCACTGATGAGTACTGAAGCTTTCTTT

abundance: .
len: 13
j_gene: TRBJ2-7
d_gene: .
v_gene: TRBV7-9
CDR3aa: CASSPSYTYEQYF
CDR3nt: TGTGCCAGCAGCCCGTCGTATACCTACGAGCAGTACTTC

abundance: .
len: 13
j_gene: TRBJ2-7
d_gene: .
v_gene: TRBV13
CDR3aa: CASRGQYSYEQYF
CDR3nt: TGTGCCAGCAGAGGTCAATACTCCTACGAGCAGTACTTC

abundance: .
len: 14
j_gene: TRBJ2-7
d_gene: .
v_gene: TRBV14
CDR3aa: CASSHPGSSYEQYF
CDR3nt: TGTGCCAGCAGCCATCCGGGGTCGTCCTACGAGCAGTACTTC

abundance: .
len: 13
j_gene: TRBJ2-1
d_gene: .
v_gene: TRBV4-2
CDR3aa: CASSPGPGYEQFF
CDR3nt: TGTGCCAGCAGCCCAGGACCAGGGTATGAGCAGTTCTTC

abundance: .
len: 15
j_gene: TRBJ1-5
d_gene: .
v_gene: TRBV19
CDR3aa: CASMISDYSNQPQHF
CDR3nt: TGTGCCAGTATGATTTCCGATTATAGCAATCAGCCCCAGCATTTT

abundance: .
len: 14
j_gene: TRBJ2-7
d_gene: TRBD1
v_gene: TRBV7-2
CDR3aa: CASSPGQGPYEQYF
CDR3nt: TGTGCCAGCAGCCCCGGACAGGGGCCCTACGAGCAGTACTTC

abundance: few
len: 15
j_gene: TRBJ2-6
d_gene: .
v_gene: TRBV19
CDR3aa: CASSIVLSGANVLTF
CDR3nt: TGTGCCAGTAGTATCGTACTCTCTGGGGCCAACGTCCTGACTTTC

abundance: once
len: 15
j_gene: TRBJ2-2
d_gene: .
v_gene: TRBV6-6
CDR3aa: CASSPGAIATGELFF
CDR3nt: TGTGCCAGCAGTCCCGGGGCAATCGCCACCGGGGAGCTGTTTTTT

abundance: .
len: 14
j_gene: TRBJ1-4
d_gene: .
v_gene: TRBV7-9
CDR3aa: CASSLVGAGEKLFF
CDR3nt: TGTGCCAGCAGCTTAGTGGGGGCGGGTGAAAAACTGTTTTTT

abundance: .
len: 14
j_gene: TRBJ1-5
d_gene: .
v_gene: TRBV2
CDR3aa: CASSGGRGNQPQHF
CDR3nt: TGTGCCAGCAGTGGCGGGAGGGGTAATCAGCCCCAGCATTTT

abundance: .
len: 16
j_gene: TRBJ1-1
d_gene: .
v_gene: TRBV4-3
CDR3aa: CASSQGISQPFAEAFF
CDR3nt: TGCGCCAGCAGCCAAGGCATTTCACAACCCTTTGCTGAAGCTTTCTTT

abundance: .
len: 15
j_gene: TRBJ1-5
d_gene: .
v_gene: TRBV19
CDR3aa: CASSIFAVSNQPQHF
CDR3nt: TGTGCCAGTAGTATTTTCGCGGTTAGCAATCAGCCCCAGCATTTT

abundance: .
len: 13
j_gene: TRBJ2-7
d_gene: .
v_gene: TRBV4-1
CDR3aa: CASSQRPSSEQYF
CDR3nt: TGCGCCAGCAGCCAACGCCCTTCCAGCGAGCAGTACTTC

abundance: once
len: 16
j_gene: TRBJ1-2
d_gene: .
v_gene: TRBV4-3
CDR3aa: CASSQDRGGANYGYTF
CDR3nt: TGCGCCAGCAGCCAAGATCGCGGGGGGGCTAACTATGGCTACACCTTC

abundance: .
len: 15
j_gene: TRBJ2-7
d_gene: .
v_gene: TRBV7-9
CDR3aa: CASSPQKVARDEQYF
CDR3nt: TGTGCCAGCAGCCCCCAAAAAGTTGCTCGGGACGAGCAGTACTTC

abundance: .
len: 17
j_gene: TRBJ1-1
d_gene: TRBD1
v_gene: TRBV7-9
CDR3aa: CASSLTPGQGSNTEAFF
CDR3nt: TGTGCCAGCAGCTTAACCCCGGGACAGGGTTCGAACACTGAAGCTTTCTTT

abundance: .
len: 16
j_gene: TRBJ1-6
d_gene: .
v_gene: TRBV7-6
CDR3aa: CASSPNEGAYNSPLHF
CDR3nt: TGTGCCAGCAGCCCCAACGAAGGGGCCTATAATTCACCCCTCCACTTT

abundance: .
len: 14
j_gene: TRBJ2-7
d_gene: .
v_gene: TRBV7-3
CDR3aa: CASSLSPSSYEQYF
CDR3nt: TGTGCCAGCAGCTTATCGCCTAGCTCCTACGAGCAGTACTTC

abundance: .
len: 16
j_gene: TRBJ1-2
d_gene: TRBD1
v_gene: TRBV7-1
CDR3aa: CASSYQTGTGTYGYTF
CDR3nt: TGTGCCAGCAGTTATCAAACCGGGACAGGCACCTATGGCTACACCTTC

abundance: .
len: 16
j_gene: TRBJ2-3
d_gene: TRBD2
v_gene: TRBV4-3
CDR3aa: CASSSPTSGRPDTQYF
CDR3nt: TGCGCCAGCAGCTCCCCAACTAGCGGGAGACCAGATACGCAGTATTTT

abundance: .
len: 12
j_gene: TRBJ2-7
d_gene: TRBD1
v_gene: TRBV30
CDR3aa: CAWSTQGEEQYF
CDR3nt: TGTGCCTGGAGTACACAGGGGGAAGAGCAGTACTTC

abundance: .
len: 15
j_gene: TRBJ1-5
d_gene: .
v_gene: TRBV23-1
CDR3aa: CASKGEDHSNQPQHF
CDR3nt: TGCGCCAGCAAAGGAGAGGACCACTCGAATCAGCCCCAGCATTTT

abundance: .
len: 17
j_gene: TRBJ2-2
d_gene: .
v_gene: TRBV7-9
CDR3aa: CASSRTAALLNTGELFF
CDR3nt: TGTGCCAGCAGCCGGACAGCCGCCCTTTTGAACACCGGGGAGCTGTTTTTT

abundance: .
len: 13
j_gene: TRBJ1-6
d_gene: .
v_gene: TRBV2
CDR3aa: CASAAGDNSPLHF
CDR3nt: TGTGCCTCCGCGGCAGGGGATAATTCACCCCTCCACTTT

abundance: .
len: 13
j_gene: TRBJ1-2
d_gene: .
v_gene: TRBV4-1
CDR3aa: CASSQEENYGYTF
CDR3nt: TGCGCCAGCAGCCAAGAAGAGAACTATGGCTACACCTTC

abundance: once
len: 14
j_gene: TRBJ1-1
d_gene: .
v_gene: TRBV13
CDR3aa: CASQWGRVNTEAFF
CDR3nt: TGTGCCAGCCAGTGGGGCCGAGTGAACACTGAAGCTTTCTTT

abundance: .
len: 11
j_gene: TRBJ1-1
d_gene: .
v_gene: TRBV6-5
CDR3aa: CASTPGDEAFF
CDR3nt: TGTGCCAGCACCCCGGGGGATGAAGCTTTCTTT

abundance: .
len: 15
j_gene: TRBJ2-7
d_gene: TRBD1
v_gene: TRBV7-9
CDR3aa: CASSRRDRLSYEQYF
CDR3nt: TGTGCCAGCAGCAGACGGGACAGATTATCCTACGAGCAGTACTTC

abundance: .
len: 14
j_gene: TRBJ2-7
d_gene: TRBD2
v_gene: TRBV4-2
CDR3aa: CASSQGRGGYEQYF
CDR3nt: TGTGCCAGCAGCCAAGGGCGGGGGGGCTACGAGCAGTACTTC

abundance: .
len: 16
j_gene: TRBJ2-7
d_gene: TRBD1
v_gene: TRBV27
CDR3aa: CASSLKGTGVWYEQYF
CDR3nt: TGTGCCAGCAGTTTAAAGGGGACAGGGGTATGGTACGAGCAGTACTTC

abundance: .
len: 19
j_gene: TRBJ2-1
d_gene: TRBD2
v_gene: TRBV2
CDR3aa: CASFFYPSGGVVGHNEQFF
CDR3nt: TGTGCCAGTTTCTTTTACCCTAGCGGGGGGGTGGTTGGGCACAATGAGCAGTTCTTC

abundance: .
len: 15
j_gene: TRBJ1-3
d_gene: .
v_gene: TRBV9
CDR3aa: CASSVVDATLDTIYF
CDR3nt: TGTGCCAGCAGCGTAGTAGACGCCACTCTAGACACCATATATTTT

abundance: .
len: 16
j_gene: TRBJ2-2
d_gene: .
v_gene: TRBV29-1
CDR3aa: CSVEDGPGRGTGELFF
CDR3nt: TGCAGCGTTGAAGATGGTCCAGGACGGGGGACCGGGGAGCTGTTTTTT

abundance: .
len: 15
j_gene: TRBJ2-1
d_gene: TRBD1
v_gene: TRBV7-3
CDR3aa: CASSPRQGSYNEQFF
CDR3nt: TGTGCCAGCAGCCCCCGACAGGGCTCCTACAATGAGCAGTTCTTC